This T cell receptor beta chain was identified in a study of T cell clonotyping in hematopoietic cell transplantation. General observations from the study: Without cell sorting, CD4 versus CD8 contributions remain unresolved. At the given depth, recipient repertoires were over 95% de novo clonotypes. Pathologically expanded recipient clonotypes increased progressively from day 30 to day 180 as diversity fell.

The junction had 9 bases not matched to a gene; V was cut back by 4 bases and J by 5 bases. CDR3 length equals 15 residues. Per the germline V gene, CDR1 is MDHEN and CDR2 is SYDVKM. TCRdb keeps only in-frame clones here, not all; method: immunoSEQ multiplex PCR. This sample carries 5,000 or so clones, around 95% of them seen once, and the ten largest clones take less than 7%. Recipients were bled about 28 days pretransplant and at posttransplant days 30, 100, 180. About this clone itself: No antigen is known for it.

This clonotype was sampled from a male patient aged 60-70 years who had an allogeneic stem cell transplant from a related donor, so the T cells may come from the graft donor. Some clones in this sample may be carry-over from other donors' samples. This rearrangement joins TRBV28 to TRBJ2-7, with 9 bases matching TRBD2. The sequences come from PBMCs, collected 180 days after allogeneic stem cell transplant. CDR3 residues: CASSYSRTSDDEQYF. The CDR3 region has the DNA TGTGCCAGCAGTTACTCCAGGACTAGCGATGACGAGCAGTACTTC.